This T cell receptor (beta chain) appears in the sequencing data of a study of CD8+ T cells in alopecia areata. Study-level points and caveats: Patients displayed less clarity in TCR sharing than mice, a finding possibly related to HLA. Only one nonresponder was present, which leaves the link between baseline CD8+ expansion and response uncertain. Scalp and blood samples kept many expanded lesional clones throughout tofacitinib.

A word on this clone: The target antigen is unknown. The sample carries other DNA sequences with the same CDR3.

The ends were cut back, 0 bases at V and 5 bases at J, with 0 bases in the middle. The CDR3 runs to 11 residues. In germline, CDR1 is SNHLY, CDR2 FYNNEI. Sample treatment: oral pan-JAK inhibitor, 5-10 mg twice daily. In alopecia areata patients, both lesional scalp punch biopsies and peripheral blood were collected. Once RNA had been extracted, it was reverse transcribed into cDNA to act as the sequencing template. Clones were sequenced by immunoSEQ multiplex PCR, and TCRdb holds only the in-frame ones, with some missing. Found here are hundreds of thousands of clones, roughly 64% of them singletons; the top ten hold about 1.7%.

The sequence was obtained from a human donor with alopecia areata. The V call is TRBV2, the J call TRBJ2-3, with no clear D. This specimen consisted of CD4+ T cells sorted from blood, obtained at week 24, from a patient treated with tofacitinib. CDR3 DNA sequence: TGTGCCAGCAGTGAAGCAGATACGCAGTATTTT. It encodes CASSEADTQYF. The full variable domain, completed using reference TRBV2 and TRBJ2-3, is EPEVTQTPSHQVTQMGQEVILRCVPISNHLYFYWYRQILGQKVEFLVSFYNNEISEKSEIFDDQFSVERPDGSNFTLKIRSTKLEDSAMYFCASSEADTQYFGPGTRLTVL.